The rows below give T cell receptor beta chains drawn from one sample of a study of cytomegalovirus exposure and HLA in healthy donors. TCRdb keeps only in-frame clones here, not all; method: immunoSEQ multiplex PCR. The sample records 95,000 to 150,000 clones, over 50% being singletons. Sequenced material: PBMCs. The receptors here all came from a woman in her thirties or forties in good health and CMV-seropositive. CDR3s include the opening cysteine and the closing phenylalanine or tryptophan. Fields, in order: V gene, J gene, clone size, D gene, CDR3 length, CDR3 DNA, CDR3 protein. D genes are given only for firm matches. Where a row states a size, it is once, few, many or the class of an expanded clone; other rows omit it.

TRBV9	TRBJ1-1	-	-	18	TGTGCCAGCAGCGTAGGGAGCCAGGGATGGGGTGAAAACACTGAAGCTTTCTTT	CASSVGSQGWGENTEAFF
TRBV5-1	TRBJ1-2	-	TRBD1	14	TGCGCCAGCAGCTCCACCGGGACAGTGGTTGGCTACACCTTC	CASSSTGTVVGYTF
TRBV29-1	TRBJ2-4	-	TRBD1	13	TGCAGCGTTTATTGGACAGGGGGGTACATTCAGTACTTC	CSVYWTGGYIQYF
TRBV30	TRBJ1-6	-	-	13	TGTGCCTGGAGTGGGCTTTTGAATTCACCCCTCCACTTT	CAWSGLLNSPLHF
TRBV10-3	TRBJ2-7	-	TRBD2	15	TGTACCATCAGTGAGTCGGGACTAGCGGGAGCCGAGCAGTACTTC	CTISESGLAGAEQYF
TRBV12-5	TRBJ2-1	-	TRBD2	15	TGTGCTAGCGGGGGGGGCGGGAGGGCCTGGAATGAGCAGTTCTTC	CASGGGGRAWNEQFF
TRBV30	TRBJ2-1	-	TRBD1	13	TGTGCCTGGGGAAAGACAGGGCGGAATGAGCAGTTCTTC	CAWGKTGRNEQFF
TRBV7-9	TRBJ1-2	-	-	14	TGTGCCAGCAGCCATGGGGACACCGACTATGGCTACACCTTC	CASSHGDTDYGYTF
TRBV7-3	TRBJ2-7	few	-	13	TGTGCCAGCAGCTTAGCTGGGGGGAACGAGCAGTACTTC	CASSLAGGNEQYF
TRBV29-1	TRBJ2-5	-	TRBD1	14	TGCAGCGTCGCCGGGACAGTAAGCCAAGAGACCCAGTACTTC	CSVAGTVSQETQYF
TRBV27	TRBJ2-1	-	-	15	TGTGCCAGCAGATATGACCCGGACTCTTACAATGAGCAGTTCTTC	CASRYDPDSYNEQFF
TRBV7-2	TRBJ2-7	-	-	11	TGTGCCAGCAGCTCCGCCTACGAGCAGTACTTC	CASSSAYEQYF
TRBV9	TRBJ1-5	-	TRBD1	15	TGTGCCAGCAGCGTAGGACAGGGGGCCAATCAGCCCCAGCATTTT	CASSVGQGANQPQHF
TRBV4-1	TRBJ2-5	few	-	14	TGCGCCAGCAGCCAAGCTGGGGGGTGGGAGACCCAGTACTTC	CASSQAGGWETQYF
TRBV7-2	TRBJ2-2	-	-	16	TGTGCCAGCAGCCACAATTCCCCCGCGAACACCGGGGAGCTGTTTTTT	CASSHNSPANTGELFF
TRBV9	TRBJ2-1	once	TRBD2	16	TGTGCCAGCAGCGCAGGGGGACTAGCTAGTTCCAATGAGCAGTTCTTC	CASSAGGLASSNEQFF
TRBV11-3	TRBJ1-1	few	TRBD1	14	TGTGCCAGCAGCTCAGGGGGGACAGTTCATGAAGCTTTCTTT	CASSSGGTVHEAFF
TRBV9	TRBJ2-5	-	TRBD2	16	TGTGCCAGCAGCCCATTAGCGGGAGGGCCCCAAGAGACCCAGTACTTC	CASSPLAGGPQETQYF
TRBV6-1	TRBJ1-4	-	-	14	TGTGCCAGCAGCCTAACAGGGAATAATGAAAAACTGTTTTTT	CASSLTGNNEKLFF
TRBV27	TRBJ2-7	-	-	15	TGTGCCAGCAGTGACGGGATTTCCAGCTCCTACGAGCAGTACTTC	CASSDGISSSYEQYF
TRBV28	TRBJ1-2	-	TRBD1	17	TGTGCCAGCAGTCAATACCCCGGGAGGGGGCAGGTCTATGGCTACACCTTC	CASSQYPGRGQVYGYTF
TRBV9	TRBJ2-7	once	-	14	TGTGCCAGCAGCCATACTCAGAAGGACTACGAGCAGTACTTC	CASSHTQKDYEQYF
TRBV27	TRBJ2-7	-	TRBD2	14	TGTGCCAGCCGACTAGCGGGGCCACCCTACGAGCAGTACTTC	CASRLAGPPYEQYF
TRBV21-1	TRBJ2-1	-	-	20	TGTGCCAGCAGCAAAGCAACGGGACTAGCGGGGGGGAGCTCCTACAATGAGCAGTTCTTC	CASSKATGLAGGSSYNEQFF
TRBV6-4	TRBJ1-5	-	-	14	TGTGCCAGCAGGGACCACATTAGCAATCAGCCCCAGCATTTT	CASRDHISNQPQHF
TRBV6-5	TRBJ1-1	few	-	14	TGTGCCAGCAGTTTTTACCGGGGGAACACTGAAGCTTTCTTT	CASSFYRGNTEAFF
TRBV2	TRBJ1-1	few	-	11	TGTGCCAGCTCCGGTGGAGGGGAAGCTTTCTTT	CASSGGGEAFF
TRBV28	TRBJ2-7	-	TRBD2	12	TGTGCCAGCAGTTTTAGCGGGGCCGAGCAGTACTTC	CASSFSGAEQYF
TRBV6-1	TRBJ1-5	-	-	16	TGTGCCAGCAGTGAATTAGGGGGTGCGAGCAATCAGCCCCAGCATTTT	CASSELGGASNQPQHF
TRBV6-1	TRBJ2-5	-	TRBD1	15	TGTGCCAGCAGTGGCCGGACAGGGGGGTTAGAGACCCAGTACTTC	CASSGRTGGLETQYF
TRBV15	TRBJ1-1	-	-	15	TGTGCCACCAGCCCCGGTAGGGGGACGGCCACTGAAGCTTTCTTT	CATSPGRGTATEAFF
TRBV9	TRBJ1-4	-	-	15	TGTGCCAGCAGCGTAGCGGGGATGGGTAATGAAAAACTGTTTTTT	CASSVAGMGNEKLFF
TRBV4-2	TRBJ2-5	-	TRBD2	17	TGTGCCAGCAGCCAAGATTCGCTAGCGGGGAACAAAGAGACCCAGTACTTC	CASSQDSLAGNKETQYF
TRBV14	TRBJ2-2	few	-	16	TGTGCCAGCAGCCAAGATTGGGGCACGAACACCGGGGAGCTGTTTTTT	CASSQDWGTNTGELFF
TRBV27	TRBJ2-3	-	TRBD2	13	TGTGCCAGCAGAACTAGCGGACCCATTACGCAGTATTTT	CASRTSGPITQYF
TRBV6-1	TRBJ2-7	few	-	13	TGTGCCAGCATGAGGGGTACGGGAGACGAGCAGTACTTC	CASMRGTGDEQYF
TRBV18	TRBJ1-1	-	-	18	TGTGCCAGCTCACCACCTGTAGGTCAGGGCCAGATGAACACTGAAGCTTTCTTT	CASSPPVGQGQMNTEAFF
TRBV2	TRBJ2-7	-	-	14	TGTGCCAGCAGCGAACAGCGCCGCTCCTACGAGCAGTACTTC	CASSEQRRSYEQYF
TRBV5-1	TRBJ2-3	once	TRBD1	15	TGCGCCAGCAGCCGACCGGACAGGGTCTCTGATACGCAGTATTTT	CASSRPDRVSDTQYF
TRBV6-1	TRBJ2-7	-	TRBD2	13	TGTGCCAGCAGACAACTAGCGGGATACGAGCAGTACTTC	CASRQLAGYEQYF
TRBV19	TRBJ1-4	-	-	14	TGTGCCTCAGTATCCCGTTTATGGGGCGAAAAACTGTTTTTT	CASVSRLWGEKLFF
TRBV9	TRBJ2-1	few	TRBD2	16	TGTGCCAGCAGCGGACTAGCGGGAGAGTCCTACAATGAGCAGTTCTTC	CASSGLAGESYNEQFF
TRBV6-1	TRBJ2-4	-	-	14	TGTGCCAGCGAAAATAGGGGGGCCAAAAACATTCAGTACTTC	CASENRGAKNIQYF